Shown below are 15 T cell receptor beta chains from a single sample sequenced in a study of T cells in Graves' hyperthyroidism and ophthalmopathy. Regions amplified from RNA transcripts were the TCR beta CDR3 regions. Researchers ran a first-round RT-PCR on the TCR CDR3 using the HTBI primer set. MiXCR, applied by TCRdb to the multiplex PCR reads, yields one record per CDR3 protein. The sample has about 740,000 distinct CDR3 sequences, about 15% seen once. Sequenced input: blood. These receptors were obtained from a woman aged 18 to 35 with Graves' hyperthyroidism.

On this clonotype itself: The junction does not match germline at one end; this may be a read error. This chain links TRBV19 with TRBJ1-2; a possible D gene is TRBD1 (5 bases). Germline CDR1 and CDR2: LNHDA and SQIVND (reference sequence). CDR3 length: 12 amino acids. For the CDR3, the DNA is TGTGCCAGTACTGACGGGGCCTATGGCCACACCTTC. Translation: CASTDGAYGHTF.

This clonotype was counted between two and nine times. The chain has TRBV7-9 and TRBJ2-1; 9 bases are a match to TRBD2. The germline V gene encodes CDR1 SEHNR and CDR2 FQNEAQ (reference sequence). The CDR3 is 16 residues long. V lost 4 bases and J lost 8; bases outside the gene matches: 12. The CDR3 loop is CASSSLLGRGGDEQFF. CDR3 DNA sequence: TGTGCCAGCAGCTCCCTCCTTGGGCGGGGGGGCGATGAGCAGTTCTTC.

This clonotype was recorded many times. J is TRBJ2-7 and V is TRBV6-8; unclear D gene. V lost 4 bases, J lost 2 bases, and 9 bases lay in between. Germline V gene sequence: CDR1 MNHGY, CDR2 SAAAGT. The CDR3 is 13 amino acids. CDR3 residues: CASSFSRAYEQYF. The CDR3 DNA sequence: TGTGCCAGCAGTTTTTCGCGAGCCTACGAGCAGTACTTC.

The chain combines TRBV4-3 with TRBJ2-6, with D possibly being TRBD1 or TRBD2 (5 bases each). The CDR3 has 18 residues. With 0 bases removed from V and 4 bases from J, the gap between germline ends came to 16 bases. Germline values: CDR1 LGHNA, CDR2 YSLEER. The CDR3 spells CASSQDSGRISGANVLTF. CDR3 bases: TGCGCCAGCAGCCAAGATTCGGGACGGATCTCCGGGGCCAACGTCCTGACTTTC.

The V gene is TRBV6-1, the J gene TRBJ2-7, with 9 bases identical to TRBD2. V shed 5 bases and J 0 bases; nucleotides not matched to a gene: 5. CDR3 length: 15 amino acids. Germline CDR1 is MNHNS and CDR2 is SASEGT. The CDR3 is CASSTTSGPSYEQYF. CDR3 sequence (DNA): TGTGCCAGCAGTACCACTAGCGGGCCCTCCTACGAGCAGTACTTC.

The gene calls are TRBV6-1 and TRBJ1-1; no clear D. The V and J ends lost 6 bases and 6 bases respectively, with 11 bases between them. CDR1 is MNHNS, CDR2 SASEGT, per germline. The CDR3 totals 12 residues. For the CDR3, the DNA is TGTGCCAGCAGAAGCGGAATTTCTGAAGCTTTCTTT. This sequence encodes CASRSGISEAFF.

The chain has TRBV28 and TRBJ2-5, with 7 bases lining up with TRBD2. The J segment lost 5 bases and the V segment lost 5 bases, leaving 5 bases of the junction unmatched. Germline V gene sequence: CDR1 MDHEN, CDR2 SYDVKM. This CDR3 spans 13 amino acids. CDR3 sequence reads: CASSSGASETQYF. CDR3 sequence (DNA): TGTGCCAGCAGTAGCGGGGCTAGCGAGACCCAGTACTTC.

This clonotype was picked up a small number of times. This rearrangement joins TRBV6-2 or TRBV6-3 to TRBJ1-5; D uncertain. CDR1 MNHEY and CDR2 SVGEGT come from the germline V gene. CDR3 size: 14 residues. Trimming pared 2 bases from V and 5 bases from J, leaving 10 bases between. The CDR3 region has the DNA TGTGCCAGCAGTTACCCCAGCAAGGATCAGCCCCAGCATTTT. Its protein is CASSYPSKDQPQHF.

With regard to this clonotype: A much larger clonotype is one base distant, so this may be a read error. The chain combines TRBV12-3 or TRBV12-4 with TRBJ1-5, with D possibly being TRBD1 (5 bases). The CDR3 spans 16 residues. Between the trimmed V and J ends, which lost 6 bases and 5 bases, there was a span of 20 bases. The CDR3 sequence: CASSSHTGLGDQPQHF. The CDR3 bases are TGTGCCAGCAGCTCCCACACGGGGCTGGGTGATCAGCCCCAGCATTTT.

This chain joins TRBV7-3 and TRBJ1-1; D uncertain. Germline V lookup: CDR1 SGHTA, CDR2 FQGTGA. This CDR3 region has 19 residues. Trimming cost V 1 base and J 1 base, with 22 bases left between them. CDR3 amino acids: CASSLKPLGELLGNTEAFF. In nucleotides, the CDR3 is TGTGCCAGCAGCTTAAAACCCCTCGGGGAATTGCTGGGGAACACTGAAGCTTTCTTT.

The chain couples TRBV7-3 to TRBJ2-3; TRBD2 aligns across 7 bases. Germline CDR1 SGHTA, CDR2 FQGTGA. This CDR3 is built from 16 residues. The trim removed 5 bases at V and 5 bases at J, leaving 13 bases unmatched. The CDR3 region is CASSPLGAGVRDTQYF. CDR3 DNA sequence: TGTGCCAGCAGCCCCCTCGGGGCGGGAGTTCGAGATACGCAGTATTTT.

This clonotype has ten or more counts. The V and J genes are TRBV27 and TRBJ2-7; D may correspond to TRBD1 or TRBD2 (5 bases each). Germline V CDR1 and CDR2: MNHEY, SMNVEV (reference sequence). Between the trimmed V and J ends, which lost 0 bases and 3 bases, there was a span of 15 bases. The CDR3 loop spans 16 amino acids. In DNA, the CDR3 is TGTGCCAGCAGTTTATCCCTCGGGACGAAGGTCTACGAGCAGTACTTC. It yields the protein CASSLSLGTKVYEQYF.

There are a few counts of this clonotype. The rearrangement uses TRBV28 and TRBJ1-2; weak D call: TRBD1 (6 bases). CDR1 is MDHEN, CDR2 SYDVKM, per germline. V lost 3 bases and J 5 bases, leaving 19 bases between the germline ends. The CDR3 is 16 amino acids. The CDR3, as DNA: TGTGCCAGCAGTTTCCTTCGGAGGGGGGTAGGGTATGGCTACACCTTC. The encoded protein is CASSFLRRGVGYGYTF.

This clonotype was seen at least ten times. The V gene is TRBV6-5, the J gene TRBJ2-2; D is possibly TRBD1 (5 bases). This CDR3 comprises 15 residues. The germline CDR1 and CDR2 sequences are MNHEY and SVGAGI. Trimming took off 2 bases at V and 2 bases at J, with 9 bases between the two ends. The CDR3 sequence is CASSYTGVNTGELFF. CDR3 sequence (DNA): TGTGCCAGCAGTTACACAGGAGTAAACACCGGGGAGCTGTTTTTT.

A few counts support this clonotype. V and J are TRBV7-9 and TRBJ2-1; D might be TRBD1 (5 bases). CDR1 and CDR2 from the germline V gene are SEHNR and FQNEAQ (reference sequence). V dropped 7 bases and J dropped 7 bases, with 23 bases sitting between them. The CDR3 runs 16 residues. CDR3 coding DNA: TGTGCCAGCACCAACACGAGATCTTTAGGGGCGAATGAGCAGTTCTTC. Residues: CASTNTRSLGANEQFF.